Listed below are T cell receptor beta chains from one sample, sequenced in a study of blood T cell repertoires in COVID-19. Repertoires were generated with immunoSEQ multiplex PCR, while TCRdb's copy carries only in-frame clones and drops some. The profile shows about 300,000 clones, around 86% of them singletons. Specimen: peripheral blood. Every receptor here comes from a man between 65 and 80 years old with acute or convalescent COVID-19. The CDR3 runs from the conserved cysteine through the conserved F or W. A D gene is named only where the DNA matches it firmly. Not every row has a clone size; where given, it reads once, few, many or a size class.

j_gene | d_gene | abundance | v_gene | CDR3aa | CDR3nt
TRBJ2-7 | . | . | TRBV7-2 | CASSLFVRYEQYF | TGTGCCAGCAGCTTATTCGTCCGCTACGAGCAGTACTTC
TRBJ2-5 | . | . | TRBV18 | CASSPRQGMTQETQYF | TGTGCCAGCTCACCACGGCAGGGAATGACGCAAGAGACCCAGTACTTC
TRBJ1-6 | . | . | TRBV4-3 | CASSQDVGMVNSPLHF | TGCGCCAGCAGCCAAGACGTGGGCATGGTCAATTCACCCCTCCACTTT
TRBJ2-5 | TRBD2 | . | TRBV30 | CAWSVLGGETQYF | TGTGCCTGGAGTGTATTGGGAGGGGAGACCCAGTACTTC
TRBJ1-6 | TRBD1 | . | TRBV19 | CASSTTAGTGFSPLHF | TGTGCCAGTAGTACAACTGCCGGGACAGGGTTTTCTCCCCTCCACTTT
TRBJ1-2 | . | . | TRBV18 | CASSPPIGQMAHGYTF | TGTGCCAGCTCACCCCCTATAGGACAGATGGCGCATGGCTACACCTTC
TRBJ2-2 | TRBD1 | . | TRBV7-2 | CASRQTGSNTGELFF | TGTGCCAGCAGACAGACAGGGTCCAACACCGGGGAGCTGTTTTTT
TRBJ1-1 | . | . | TRBV7-2 | CASSLGLVSRGTEAFF | TGTGCCAGCAGCTTAGGGTTGGTCTCGAGGGGGACTGAAGCTTTCTTT
TRBJ1-4 | . | . | TRBV6-5 | CASSYSLGAHNEKLFF | TGTGCCAGCAGTTACTCTCTGGGGGCGCATAATGAAAAACTGTTTTTT
TRBJ2-5 | . | . | TRBV20-1 | CSASRTDQETQYF | TGCAGTGCTAGTCGGACAGACCAAGAGACCCAGTACTTC
TRBJ2-3 | TRBD2 | few | TRBV5-1 | CASSLSGRITDTQYF | TGCGCCAGCAGCCTTAGCGGGAGGATCACAGATACGCAGTATTTT
TRBJ2-7 | TRBD1 | . | TRBV5-4 | CASSWAGDRSYEQYF | TGTGCCAGCAGTTGGGCAGGGGACAGGAGTTACGAGCAGTACTTC
TRBJ1-6 | TRBD1 | . | TRBV19 | CASHDRENSPLHF | TGTGCCAGCCATGACAGGGAAAATTCACCCCTCCACTTT
TRBJ2-7 | TRBD2 | once | TRBV6-5 | CASSYSSWRGGYEQYF | TGTGCCAGCAGTTACTCGAGCTGGCGGGGGGGCTACGAGCAGTACTTC
TRBJ2-4 | TRBD2 | . | TRBV9 | CASSSRSRGRGNIQYF | TGTGCCAGCAGCTCCCGGTCGCGTGGGAGGGGAAACATTCAGTACTTC
TRBJ1-2 | . | . | TRBV12-3/TRBV12-4 | CASRGRTAYGYTF | TGTGCCAGCAGGGGTCGGACAGCCTATGGCTACACCTTC
TRBJ1-4 | TRBD1 | . | TRBV4-1 | CASSHRTGTTNEKLFF | TGCGCCAGCAGCCACCGGACAGGAACAACTAATGAAAAACTGTTTTTT
TRBJ2-5 | . | . | TRBV29-1 | CSSRRGHQETQYF | TGCAGCTCGCGGCGGGGGCACCAAGAGACCCAGTACTTC
TRBJ2-4 | . | few | TRBV3-1/TRBV3-2 | CASSQRHGIQYF | TGTGCCAGCAGCCAACGTCACGGCATTCAGTACTTC
TRBJ2-7 | . | . | TRBV20-1 | CSADTYEQYF | TGCAGCGCGGACACCTACGAGCAGTACTTC